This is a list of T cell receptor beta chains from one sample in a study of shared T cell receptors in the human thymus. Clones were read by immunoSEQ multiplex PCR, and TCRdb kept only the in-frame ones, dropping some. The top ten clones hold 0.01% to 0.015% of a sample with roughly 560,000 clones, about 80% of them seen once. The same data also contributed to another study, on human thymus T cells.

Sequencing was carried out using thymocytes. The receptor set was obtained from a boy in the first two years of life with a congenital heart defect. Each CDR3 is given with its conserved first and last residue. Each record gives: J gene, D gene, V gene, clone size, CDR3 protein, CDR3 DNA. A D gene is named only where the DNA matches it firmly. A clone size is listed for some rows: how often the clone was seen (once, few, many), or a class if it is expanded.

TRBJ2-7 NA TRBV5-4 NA CASGRGARGNYEQYF TGTGCCAGCGGCCGTGGTGCGCGGGGCAACTACGAGCAGTACTTC
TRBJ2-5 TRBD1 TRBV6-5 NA CASSPRQGPETQYF TGTGCCAGCAGCCCTCGACAGGGCCCGGAGACCCAGTACTTC
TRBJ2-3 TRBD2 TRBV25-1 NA CASSDPGGRGTDTQYF TGTGCCAGCAGTGACCCGGGCGGGAGGGGCACAGATACGCAGTATTTT
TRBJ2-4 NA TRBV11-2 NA CASSPTGWRPPAKNIQYF TGTGCCAGCAGCCCCACGGGTTGGAGACCCCCAGCCAAAAACATTCAGTACTTC
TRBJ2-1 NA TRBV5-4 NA CASSSPSSYNEQFF TGTGCCAGCAGCTCACCGAGCTCCTACAATGAGCAGTTCTTC
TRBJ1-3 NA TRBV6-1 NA CASASRGADTIYF TGTGCCAGCGCCTCGCGGGGCGCGGACACCATATATTTT
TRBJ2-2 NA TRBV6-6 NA CASSYGEANTGELFF TGTGCCAGCAGTTACGGGGAGGCGAACACCGGGGAGCTGTTTTTT
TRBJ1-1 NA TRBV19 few CAVQKNTEAFF TGTGCCGTCCAGAAGAACACTGAAGCTTTCTTT
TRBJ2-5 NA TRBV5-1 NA CASSWRPPQETQYF TGCGCCAGCAGCTGGAGGCCCCCCCAAGAGACCCAGTACTTC
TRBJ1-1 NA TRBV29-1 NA CSVAQAMNTEAFF TGCAGCGTTGCACAGGCAATGAACACTGAAGCTTTCTTT
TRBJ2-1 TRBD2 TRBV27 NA CASNSNTPMTSGRRDEQFF TGTGCCAGCAACTCAAACACCCCCATGACTAGCGGGAGGCGGGATGAGCAGTTCTTC
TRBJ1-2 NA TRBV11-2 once CASSSPLDSHYGYTF TGTGCCAGCAGCTCCCCTCTTGACAGCCACTATGGCTACACCTTC
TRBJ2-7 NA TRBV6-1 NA CASSEISGPYEQYF TGTGCCAGCAGTGAAATTAGCGGACCCTACGAGCAGTACTTC
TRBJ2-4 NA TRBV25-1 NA CASSGMGVNRGGKNIQYF TGTGCCAGCAGTGGAATGGGAGTAAACAGGGGAGGCAAAAACATTCAGTACTTC
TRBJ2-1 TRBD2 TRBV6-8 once CASRIAGGMDNEQFF TGTGCCAGCAGAATAGCGGGAGGGATGGACAATGAGCAGTTCTTC
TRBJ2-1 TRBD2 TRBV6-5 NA CASNPAGLLGEQFF TGTGCCAGCAACCCAGCGGGACTTCTCGGTGAGCAGTTCTTC